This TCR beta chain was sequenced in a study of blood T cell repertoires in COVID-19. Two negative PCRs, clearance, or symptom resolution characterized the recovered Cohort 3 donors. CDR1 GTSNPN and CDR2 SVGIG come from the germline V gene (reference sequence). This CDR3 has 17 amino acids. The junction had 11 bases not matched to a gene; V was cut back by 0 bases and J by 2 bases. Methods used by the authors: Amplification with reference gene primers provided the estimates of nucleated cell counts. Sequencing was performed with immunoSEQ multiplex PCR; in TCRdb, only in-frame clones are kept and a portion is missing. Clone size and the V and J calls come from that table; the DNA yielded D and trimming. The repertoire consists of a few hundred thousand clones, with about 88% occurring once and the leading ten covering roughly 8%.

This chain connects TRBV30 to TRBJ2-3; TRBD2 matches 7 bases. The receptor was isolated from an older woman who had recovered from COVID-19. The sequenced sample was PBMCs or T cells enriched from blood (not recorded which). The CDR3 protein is CAWSVPPGGVDTDTQYF. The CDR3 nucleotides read TGTGCCTGGAGTGTTCCCCCTGGGGGGGTAGACACAGATACGCAGTATTTT.